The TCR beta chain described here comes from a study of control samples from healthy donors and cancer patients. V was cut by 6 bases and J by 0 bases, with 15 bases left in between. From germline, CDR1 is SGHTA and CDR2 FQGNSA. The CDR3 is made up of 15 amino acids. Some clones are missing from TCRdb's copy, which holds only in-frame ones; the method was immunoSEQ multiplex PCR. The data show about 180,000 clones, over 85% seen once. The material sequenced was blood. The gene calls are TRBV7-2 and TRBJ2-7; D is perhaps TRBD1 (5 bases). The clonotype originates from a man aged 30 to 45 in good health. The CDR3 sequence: CASSYQGLSSYEQYF. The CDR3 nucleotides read TGTGCCAGCAGTTATCAGGGTCTTAGCTCCTACGAGCAGTACTTC.